This T cell receptor (beta chain) originates from a study of cytomegalovirus exposure and HLA in healthy donors. The PCR made use of 60 Vbeta and 13 Jbeta primers. The data were produced by immunoSEQ multiplex PCR, yet TCRdb's version contains in-frame clones alone and is incomplete. Of over 150,000 clones listed, 80% were seen once; the top ten hold 1%. Germline V gives CDR1 MDHEN, CDR2 SYDVKM. The CDR3 extends over 16 amino acids. V dropped 3 bases and J dropped 3; count of bases not matched to a gene: 9. V gene TRBV28 combines with J gene TRBJ2-7; 9 bases agree with TRBD1. Sequenced material: PBMCs. This clonotype originated in a woman aged 45-59 years in good health and CMV-seropositive. The CDR3 DNA is TGTGCCAGCAGTTTGGGGACAGGGAGGGGTCTCTACGAGCAGTACTTC. This encodes CASSLGTGRGLYEQYF.